Listed here are 27 T cell receptor beta chains from one sample, sequenced in a study of T cell repertoires in cytomegalovirus infection. TCRdb passed the reads through MiXCR, listing each CDR3 protein once. The data show around 770,000 distinct CDR3 sequences, 25% to 30% seen once. No antigen has been assigned to these receptors. Sequenced material: cultured CD8+ T cells from PBMCs, taken from culture after CMV antigen stimulation. These receptors all come from a human donor in good health (CMV status not recorded). Some clones in this sample may be carry-over from other donors' samples.

CDR3 DNA: TGTGCCAGCAGCCAACATACTCTCGAATTAAGAGAGACCCAGTACTTC. Translated: CASSQHTLELRETQYF. The rearrangement links TRBV7-2 to TRBJ2-5; D uncertain. The germline gives CDR1 SGHTA, CDR2 FQGNSA. V was clipped by 5 bases and J by 4 bases, with 20 bases between them. The CDR3 sequence is 16 residues long. Combining the CDR3 with reference TRBV7-2 and TRBJ2-5 gives the whole variable domain GAGVSQSPSNKVTEKGKDVELRCDPISGHTALYWYRQSLGQGLEFLIYFQGNSAPDKSGLPSDRFSAERTGGSVSTLTIQRTQQEDSAVYLCASSQHTLELRETQYFGPGTRLLVL.

V and J are TRBV6-2 or TRBV6-3 and TRBJ1-5, with TRBD1 as a possible D gene (6 bases). The V gene lost 2 bases and the J gene lost 4 bases, with 15 bases spanning the gap. The germline V gene has CDR1 MNHEY and CDR2 SVGEGT. The CDR3 consists of 16 residues. The DNA for the CDR3 is TGTGCCAGCAGTTACCCCAAGGGGGGGGGTAATCAGCCCCAGCATTTT. Encoded protein: CASSYPKGGGNQPQHF.

A few counts support this clonotype. This chain links TRBV12-5 with TRBJ1-1; TRBD1 matches 7 bases. V was pared by 5 bases and J by 0 bases, with 3 bases of the junction left unmatched. The CDR3 length is 14 residues. CDR1 is LGHNT, CDR2 FRNRAP, per germline. The CDR3 loop is CASGHRGMNTEAFF. Written as DNA, the CDR3 is TGTGCTAGTGGTCACAGGGGCATGAACACTGAAGCTTTCTTT.

This clonotype was found many times. This chain connects TRBV27 to TRBJ1-2, with TRBD1 as a possible D gene (6 bases). CDR3 length equals 13 residues. Deletions cut 9 bases from V and 3 bases from J, with 14 bases between. Looked up from germline, CDR1 is MNHEY and CDR2 is SMNVEV (reference sequence). The CDR3: CASSGGADYGYTF. The CDR3, as DNA: TGTGCCAGTTCTGGGGGGGCGGACTATGGCTACACCTTC.

There are many counts of this clonotype. The chain links TRBV7-8 to TRBJ2-7; 7 nucleotides align to TRBD1. Germline CDR1 is SGHVS and CDR2 is FQNEAQ. The CDR3 runs to 13 residues. After removal of 8 bases from V and 0 bases from J, the junction contained 4 bases not matched to a gene. The CDR3: CASGDSYSYEQYV. In DNA, the CDR3 is TGTGCCAGCGGGGACAGCTACTCCTACGAGCAGTACGTC.

This sequence joins TRBV2 and TRBJ2-7; TRBD1 matches at 7 bases. The CDR3 is made up of 12 amino acids. Germline assignment: CDR1 SNHLY and CDR2 FYNNEI. With 6 bases clipped from V and 9 bases from J, the junction kept 8 bases outside the gene matches. The CDR3 DNA reads TGTGCCAGCAGGGGGACAGTGCGTTTGCAGTACGTC. It specifies CASRGTVRLQYV.

The gene calls are TRBV12-5 and TRBJ2-2; 9 nucleotides agree with TRBD1. Germline V gene lookup returns CDR1 LGHNT and CDR2 FRNRAP. CDR3 length: 17 amino acids. J lost 4 bases, V lost 3 bases, and 9 bases had no gene match. The CDR3 DNA reads TGTGCTAGTGGTTTTTGGGACAGGGAAGAGAGCACCGGGGAGCTGTTTTTT. Its translation is CASGFWDREESTGELFF.

The V gene is TRBV9, the J gene TRBJ1-4; tentatively, D is TRBD1 (5 bases). The CDR3 loop spans 16 amino acids. Trimming removed 2 bases from V and 6 bases from J, with 17 bases in between. From germline, CDR1 is SGDLS and CDR2 YYNGEE. The CDR3 nucleotides are TGTGCCAGCAGCGTCTGCCCTGGGACGGTAGATGAAAAACTGTTTTTT. Translated: CASSVCPGTVDEKLFF. The full variable domain, in which reference TRBV9 and TRBJ1-4 provide the parts outside the CDR3, is DSGVTQTPKHLITATGQRVTLRCSPRSGDLSVYWYQQSLDQGLQFLIQYYNGEERAKGNILERFSAQQFPDLHSELNLSSLELGDSALYFCASSVCPGTVDEKLFFGSGTQLSVL.

This clonotype was recorded a few times. The chain carries TRBV24-1 and TRBJ1-1; perhaps TRBD1 as D (5 bases). V was cut by 4 bases and J by 5 bases, with 10 bases left in between. Germline V gene data show CDR1 as KGHDR and CDR2 as SFDVKD. The CDR3 contains 13 residues. CDR3 coding DNA: TGTGCCACCAGTGAGTACGGGGGGACTGAAGCTTTCTTT. Translating it yields CATSEYGGTEAFF.

This chain joins TRBV6-2 or TRBV6-3 and TRBJ2-1; 8 bases are shared with TRBD1. CDR3 length: 16 amino acids. CDR1 MNHEY and CDR2 SVGEGT come from the germline V gene. V lost 0 bases and J lost 4; bases outside the gene matches: 5. The chain's CDR3 is CASSYSGDRTYNEQFF. CDR3 bases: TGTGCCAGCAGTTACTCCGGGGACAGGACTTACAATGAGCAGTTCTTC.

This clonotype was observed once. The chain uses TRBV11-2 and TRBJ2-7; a possible D gene is TRBD1 (6 bases). Per germline, CDR1 SGHAT and CDR2 FQNNGV. V lost 4 bases and J 6 bases, leaving 16 bases between the germline ends. The CDR3 is 14 amino acids. The CDR3 sequence: CASSSHPAGVEQYF. CDR3 nucleotides: TGTGCCAGCAGCTCACATCCTGCAGGGGTCGAGCAGTACTTC.

The chain is built from TRBV5-4 and TRBJ1-4; D gene ambiguous. This CDR3 contains 11 residues. Trimming shortened V by 0 bases and J by 12 bases, and 6 bases separated the two germline ends. Germline loops: CDR1 SGHNT, CDR2 YYREEE (reference sequence). CDR3 loop: CASSLGNELFF. CDR3 DNA: TGTGCCAGCAGCTTGGGCAATGAACTGTTTTTT.

Only a few counts were recorded for this clonotype. V is TRBV7-6 and J is TRBJ2-3; 7 bases match TRBD1. V dropped 0 bases and J dropped 3; count of bases not matched to a gene: 9. The CDR3 sequence is 17 residues long. Germline V CDR1 and CDR2: SGHVS, FNYEAQ. CDR3 protein: CASSLAPGGENTDTQYF. CDR3 sequence (DNA): TGTGCCAGCAGCTTAGCCCCAGGGGGAGAGAATACAGATACGCAGTATTTT.

This chain connects TRBV6-8 to TRBJ2-1; 10 nucleotides line up with TRBD2. The CDR3 has 14 residues. Germline V gives CDR1 MNHGY, CDR2 SAAAGT. After removal of 5 bases from V and 6 bases from J, the junction contained 4 bases not matched to a gene. The CDR3 sequence is CASSDIAGGNEQFF. The CDR3 DNA reads as TGTGCCAGCAGTGACATAGCGGGGGGCAATGAGCAGTTCTTC.

This clonotype has just a few counts. This chain joins TRBV27 and TRBJ2-3; TRBD2 aligns across 8 bases. The CDR3 covers 16 residues. CDR1 is MNHEY, CDR2 SMNVEV, per germline (reference sequence). The J segment lost 6 bases and the V segment lost 3 bases, leaving 11 bases of the junction unmatched. The CDR3 loop reads CASSFGLASSGDTQYF. Here the CDR3 DNA reads TGTGCCAGCAGTTTTGGACTAGCCTCCTCTGGGGATACGCAGTATTTT.

The V call is TRBV12-5, the J call TRBJ2-1; the D gene is possibly TRBD2 (6 bases). The CDR3 length is 13 residues. Germline values: CDR1 LGHNT, CDR2 FRNRAP. Between the trimmed V and J ends, which lost 3 bases and 6 bases, there was a span of 9 bases. This CDR3 is CASGLGGANEQFF. The CDR3 DNA reads TGTGCTAGTGGTTTAGGAGGGGCCAATGAGCAGTTCTTC.

This clonotype appeared many times. Relative to the germline gene, one junction end is altered; a read error may explain this. The genes are TRBV7-7 and TRBJ2-5; TRBD1 is a possible D gene (6 bases). Per the germline V gene, CDR1 is SSHAT and CDR2 is FNYEAQ (reference sequence). This CDR3 is 15 amino acids long. CDR3 sequence reads: CASSLTPDREETQYF. CDR3 DNA sequence: TGTGCTAGCAGCTTGACCCCGGACAGAGAAGAGACCCAGTACTTC.

This rearrangement joins TRBV7-9 to TRBJ1-2, with a possible D match to TRBD1 (5 bases). The V gene lost 5 bases and the J gene lost 4 bases, with 20 bases spanning the gap. The CDR3 spans 16 residues. Germline lookup yields CDR1 SEHNR and CDR2 FQNEAQ (reference sequence). The CDR3 loop reads CASSPTGPPPFYGYTF. The CDR3 nucleotides are TGTGCCAGCAGCCCAACAGGTCCTCCGCCTTTCTATGGCTACACCTTC.

There are a few counts of this clonotype. The V gene is TRBV7-3, the J gene TRBJ2-1; TRBD2 might be the D (6 bases). The CDR3 consists of 15 residues. The V and J ends lost 0 bases and 7 bases respectively, with 13 bases between them. Per the germline V gene, CDR1 is SGHTA and CDR2 is FQGTGA. This CDR3 is CASSLTSGRLNEQFF. In nucleotides, the CDR3 is TGTGCCAGCAGCTTAACTAGCGGAAGGTTAAATGAGCAGTTCTTC.

This clonotype occurred a few times. This chain connects TRBV28 to TRBJ2-1; 9 bases match TRBD1. The length of the CDR3 is 19 residues. Germline CDR1 reads MDHEN; CDR2 reads SYDVKM. V shed 7 bases and J 6 bases; nucleotides not matched to a gene: 22. The CDR3 sequence is CASNLIWDRDPLPINEQFF. For the CDR3, the DNA is TGTGCCAGCAACCTTATATGGGACAGGGATCCATTACCTATCAATGAGCAGTTCTTC.

In its sample, this clonotype was seen a few times. This rearrangement joins TRBV5-4 to TRBJ2-2; 12 nucleotides line up with TRBD2. Germline CDR1 and CDR2: SGHNT and YYREEE (reference sequence). The CDR3 loop spans 17 amino acids. The V and J ends lost 0 bases and 0 bases, in that order; junction bases with no gene match: 0. CDR3 bases: TGTGCCAGCAGCTTGGGACTAGCGGGGGCGAACACCGGGGAGCTGTTTTTT. Amino acid sequence: CASSLGLAGANTGELFF.

This clonotype came up many times. V gene TRBV12-3 or TRBV12-4 combines with J gene TRBJ2-2; 7 nucleotides line up with TRBD2. V gave up 8 bases and J gave up 8 bases; unmatched junction bases: 11. The CDR3 covers 14 residues. The CDR3: CASYPGREVGELFF. The DNA for the CDR3 is TGTGCCAGCTACCCGGGACGGGAGGTGGGGGAGCTGTTTTTT.

This clonotype was counted many times. The CDR3 DNA is TGTGCCAGCAGCCCGCATAGCCCTGAAGCTTTCTTT. This codes for CASSPHSPEAFF. The chain is built from TRBV7-2 and TRBJ1-1; D gene unclear. The CDR3 sequence is 12 residues long. V was trimmed by 5 bases and J by 6 bases, leaving 10 bases between them. The germline V gene encodes CDR1 SGHTA and CDR2 FQGNSA.

V gene TRBV6-2 or TRBV6-3 combines with J gene TRBJ1-5; possibly TRBD1 for D (5 bases). V was clipped by 6 bases and J by 5 bases, with 14 bases between them. Germline CDR1 and CDR2: MNHEY and SVGEGT. This CDR3 comprises 14 residues. In DNA form, the CDR3 reads TGTGCCAGCAGACCCGGGACTGGAGATCAGCCCCAGCATTTT. Translating it yields CASRPGTGDQPQHF.

The genes are TRBV12-3 or TRBV12-4 and TRBJ2-3, with a tentative D call TRBD2 (5 bases). This CDR3 is built from 16 residues. V was trimmed by 7 bases and J by 2 bases, leaving 19 bases between them. The CDR3 loop reads CASTRRRSGFTDTQYF. In DNA form, the CDR3 reads TGTGCCAGCACCCGCCGGAGGAGCGGATTCACAGATACGCAGTATTTT.

This clonotype was observed a few times. The chain links TRBV2 to TRBJ1-1; unclear D gene. The CDR3 spans 12 residues. V lost 8 bases and J lost 11, with 18 bases in between. Germline CDR1 reads SNHLY; CDR2 reads FYNNEI. This CDR3 is CASSAIGRGAFF. CDR3 bases: TGTGCCAGCTCTGCCATTGGACGAGGGGCTTTCTTT.

This clonotype was counted only a few times. This chain joins TRBV6-2 or TRBV6-3 and TRBJ2-7; maybe TRBD1 (5 bases). Germline assignment: CDR1 MNHEY and CDR2 SVGEGT. The CDR3 sequence is 13 residues long. V was trimmed by 4 bases and J by 2 bases, leaving 9 bases between them. CDR3 sequence (DNA): TGTGCCAGCAGTTCAACAGGCGCCTACGAGCAGTACGTC. It codes for CASSSTGAYEQYV.